These 22 T cell receptor beta chains were all obtained from the same sample, sequenced in a study of cytomegalovirus exposure and HLA in healthy donors. Profiling relied on immunoSEQ multiplex PCR, and the TCRdb table lists in-frame clones only, not all of them. The sample carries fewer than 250,000 clones, around nine tenths recorded once. Sequencing input: PBMCs. All receptors derive from a man aged 18 to 30 in good health and CMV-seronegative.

The rearrangement links TRBV10-3 to TRBJ2-2; D is undetermined. V lost 2 bases, J lost 6 bases, and 19 bases lay in between. CDR1 and CDR2 (germline): ENHRY, SYGVKD. This CDR3 region has 17 residues. CDR3 bases: TGTGCCATCAGTGAGCCCGATTCAGTACCATATGCCGGGGAGCTGTTTTTT. As protein: CAISEPDSVPYAGELFF.

Here the CDR3 DNA reads TGTGCCAGCTCCTCAGGGGAAGGAGCTTTCTTT. Translated, it gives CASSSGEGAFF. The chain employs TRBV18 and TRBJ1-1; D might be TRBD1 (6 bases). Trimming removed 6 bases at V and 10 bases at J, with 12 bases between. This CDR3 is built from 11 residues. Per germline, CDR1 KGHSH and CDR2 LQKENI.

Here the CDR3 reads CASSGGQTGEAFF. The CDR3 DNA sequence: TGTGCCAGCAGCGGAGGACAGACTGGTGAAGCTTTCTTT. The chain combines TRBV9 with TRBJ1-1; TRBD1 is a possible D gene (6 bases). From germline, CDR1 is SGDLS and CDR2 YYNGEE. V lost 3 bases and J lost 7, with 13 bases in between. The CDR3 is made up of 13 amino acids.

The CDR3: CASSPRGGATNEKLFF. The CDR3 bases are TGCGCCAGCAGCCCTCGCGGGGGGGCAACTAATGAAAAACTGTTTTTT. The gene calls are TRBV4-3 and TRBJ1-4; tentative D call: TRBD1 (5 bases). CDR1 and CDR2 (germline): LGHNA, YSLEER. There are 16 residues in the CDR3. Trimming removed 4 bases from V and 0 bases from J, with 12 bases in between.

The chain couples TRBV30 to TRBJ2-3; 9 bases align to TRBD2. V was clipped by 7 bases and J by 7 bases; unmatched bases: 6. CDR3 length equals 12 residues. CDR1 is GTSNPN, CDR2 SVGIG, per germline (reference sequence). The CDR3 DNA is TGTGCCTTTAGCGGGAGAGGGCATACGCAGTATTTT. Translated, it gives CAFSGRGHTQYF.

The J gene is TRBJ1-1, the V gene TRBV25-1, with 9 bases fitting TRBD1. CDR1 is MGHDK, CDR2 SYGVNS, per germline. After removal of 2 bases from V and 0 bases from J, the junction contained 7 bases not matched to a gene. This CDR3 spans 17 amino acids. CDR3 loop: CASSEPLGQGVNTEAFF. Here the CDR3 DNA reads TGTGCCAGCAGTGAACCCCTGGGACAGGGCGTGAACACTGAAGCTTTCTTT.

The chain links TRBV4-3 to TRBJ2-7, with no clear D. This CDR3 has 13 residues. Germline V CDR1 and CDR2: LGHNA, YSLEER. Deletions cut 1 base from V and 6 bases from J, with 10 bases between. CDR3 nucleotides: TGCGCCAGCAGCCAAGCCGTTGGCCGCGAGCAGTACTTC. Translating gives CASSQAVGREQYF.

This clone has only a few counts. The chain links TRBV5-4 to TRBJ2-7; no reliable D call. The V gene lost 2 bases and the J gene lost 5 bases, with 11 bases spanning the gap. The CDR3 is 13 amino acids. Germline V gene sequence: CDR1 SGHNT, CDR2 YYREEE (reference sequence). As DNA, the CDR3 is TGTGCCAGCAGCTTACGCGTATCGGACGAGCAGTACTTC. It codes for CASSLRVSDEQYF.

This chain uses TRBV28 with TRBJ2-5; 8 nucleotides align to TRBD1. The CDR3 is 16 amino acids. Germline V CDR1 and CDR2: MDHEN, SYDVKM. V lost 7 bases to trimming and J lost 1 base; unmatched junction nucleotides: 11. The CDR3: CASTPLAGQGQETQYF. CDR3 bases: TGTGCCAGCACCCCCTTAGCCGGACAGGGCCAAGAGACCCAGTACTTC. The full variable domain, completed using reference TRBV28 and TRBJ2-5, is DVKVTQSSRYLVKRTGEKVFLECVQDMDHENMFWYRQDPGLGLRLIYFSYDVKMKEKGDIPEGYSVSREKKERFSLILESASTNQTSMYLCASTPLAGQGQETQYFGPGTRLLVL.

The gene calls are TRBV18 and TRBJ1-1; D remains ambiguous. This CDR3 spans 13 amino acids. V was pared by 2 bases and J by 0 bases, with 4 bases between. Germline V lookup: CDR1 KGHSH, CDR2 LQKENI. CDR3 in DNA: TGTGCCAGCTCACCAGGGCTGAACACTGAAGCTTTCTTT. Translation: CASSPGLNTEAFF.

The V gene is TRBV18, the J gene TRBJ2-2; a possible D gene is TRBD2 (5 bases). The germline V and J ends were trimmed by 11 bases and 6 bases, with 10 bases remaining between them. The CDR3 has 11 amino acids. CDR1 and CDR2 from the germline V gene are KGHSH and LQKENI. CDR3 in DNA: TGTGCCGCGAAGGGAGCCGGGGAGCTGTTTTTT. It codes for CAAKGAGELFF.

The chain carries TRBV4-2 and TRBJ2-5, with 9 bases identical to TRBD2. V shed 4 bases and J 3 bases; nucleotides not matched to a gene: 9. The V gene's germline CDR1 is LGHNA and CDR2 YNFKEQ. The CDR3 is made up of 16 amino acids. CDR3 residues: CASSPVAGDVKETQYF. The CDR3 DNA reads TGTGCCAGCAGCCCTGTAGCGGGAGACGTAAAAGAGACCCAGTACTTC.

On this clone: The sample has other DNA sequences that encode this CDR3 too. The chain combines TRBV28 with TRBJ1-5; D gene unclear. Between the trimmed V and J ends, which lost 2 bases and 5 bases, there was a span of 10 bases. From germline, CDR1 is MDHEN and CDR2 SYDVKM. There are 14 residues in the CDR3. CDR3 DNA sequence: TGTGCCAGCAGTTTACGTGGGAGGGATCAGCCCCAGCATTTT. Its protein is CASSLRGRDQPQHF.

V gene TRBV5-1 combines with J gene TRBJ1-4, with 9 bases lining up with TRBD1. From germline, CDR1 is SGHRS and CDR2 YFSETQ. V gave up 4 bases and J gave up 0 bases; unmatched junction bases: 1. The CDR3 covers 15 residues. The CDR3 sequence is CASSRDRATNEKLFF. The CDR3 DNA follows: TGCGCCAGCAGCCGGGACAGGGCAACTAATGAAAAACTGTTTTTT. Full variable domain (remainder filled in from reference TRBV5-1 and TRBJ1-4): KAGVTQTPRYLIKTRGQQVTLSCSPISGHRSVSWYQQTPGQGLQFLFEYFSETQRNKGNFPGRFSGRQFSNSRSEMNVSTLELGDSALYLCASSRDRATNEKLFFGSGTQLSVL.

This sequence joins TRBV27 and TRBJ1-4; 8 bases line up with TRBD1. The germline V gene has CDR1 MNHEY and CDR2 SMNVEV (reference sequence). This CDR3 is 14 amino acids long. After removal of 4 bases from V and 11 bases from J, the junction contained 9 bases not matched to a gene. As DNA, the CDR3 is TGTGCCAGCAGTTACCGACAGGGGCCCGGCAAACTGTTTTTT. It specifies CASSYRQGPGKLFF.

The V call is TRBV29-1, the J call TRBJ2-5; the D is unclear. The CDR3 is 12 amino acids. V shed 4 bases and J shed 2 bases, with 8 bases lying between them. Germline V lookup: CDR1 SQVTM, CDR2 ANQGSEA. Here the CDR3 reads CSVGALQETQYF. CDR3 coding DNA: TGCAGCGTTGGGGCCTTACAAGAGACCCAGTACTTC.

In this sample, this clone turned up once. The chain links TRBV7-9 to TRBJ2-7, with 13 bases identical to TRBD2. CDR1 is SEHNR, CDR2 FQNEAQ, per germline (reference sequence). CDR3 size: 15 residues. V lost 4 bases and J lost 3; bases outside the gene matches: 3. The CDR3 region is CASSWGLAGIYEQYF. For the CDR3, the DNA is TGTGCCAGCAGCTGGGGACTAGCGGGAATCTACGAGCAGTACTTC.

The V call is TRBV7-6, the J call TRBJ1-5; D uncertain. The CDR3 sequence is 13 residues long. Trimming left V 5 bases short and J 5 bases short, with 10 bases between. CDR1 and CDR2 (germline): SGHVS, FNYEAQ. CDR3 sequence: CASSPTRDQPQHF. The CDR3 DNA follows: TGTGCCAGCAGCCCAACCCGAGATCAGCCCCAGCATTTT.

This clone was counted a single time. V usage is TRBV28 and J usage is TRBJ2-1; D is perhaps TRBD1 (5 bases). The CDR3 extends over 12 amino acids. V gave up 5 bases and J gave up 9 bases, with 11 bases separating them. CDR1 is MDHEN and CDR2 is SYDVKM in the germline V gene. DNA for the CDR3: TGTGCCAGCAGTGACTCAGGGTTTGAGCAGTTCTTC. Translation: CASSDSGFEQFF.

As to this clone: Different DNA sequences within this sample yield the same CDR3. The chain has TRBV10-3 and TRBJ1-5; tentatively, D is TRBD1 (5 bases). The CDR3 runs to 15 residues. V dropped 0 bases and J dropped 1 base, with 7 bases sitting between them. Germline loops: CDR1 ENHRY, CDR2 SYGVKD. The CDR3 spells CAISESGGSNQPQHF. The CDR3 DNA reads TGTGCCATCAGTGAGTCGGGGGGAAGCAATCAGCCCCAGCATTTT.

J is TRBJ1-2 and V is TRBV28, with D uncertain. CDR1 and CDR2 from the germline V gene are MDHEN and SYDVKM. CDR3 size: 15 residues. Between the trimmed V and J ends, which lost 3 bases and 7 bases, there was a span of 18 bases. The CDR3 nucleotides are TGTGCCAGCAGTTTCAGGAGGGTTCGAGATGGTGGCTACACCTTC. As protein: CASSFRRVRDGGYTF.

The V gene is TRBV10-3, the J gene TRBJ1-6; TRBD1 matches at 8 bases. The CDR3 is 16 amino acids. Trimming at V came to 0 bases and at J to 8 bases, leaving 6 bases not matched to a gene. In germline, CDR1 is ENHRY, CDR2 SYGVKD. CDR3 amino acids: CAISESGQASDSPLHF. CDR3 in DNA: TGTGCCATCAGTGAGTCGGGACAGGCGTCCGATTCACCCCTCCACTTT.